This T cell receptor (beta chain) was identified during a study of beta chain features in type 1 diabetes. The study's findings and limits: It was among patients, rather than healthy donors, that naive, central memory and Treg TCRB repertoires appeared more similar. Insertions at VDJ junctions were less frequent in type 1 diabetes patients. These patients also deleted more nucleotides at the same junctions.

Looked up from germline, CDR1 is MGHDK and CDR2 is SYGVNS. The CDR3 runs 14 residues. V was shortened by 3 bases and J by 7 bases, with 15 bases between the two germline ends. On this clone itself: As yet, its antigen is unknown.

All of the isolated RNA was reverse transcribed, so expressed TCRB transcripts were sequenced. Sequencing used immunoSEQ multiplex PCR; TCRdb keeps in-frame clones, though not all of them. The data show 680,000 or so clones, roughly 15% seen once. Source material: naive CD4+ T cells from blood. This chain connects TRBV25-1 to TRBJ1-1, with D possibly being TRBD1 (5 bases). The TCR originated in a man between 18 and 35 years old in good health. The CDR3 is CASSEFGGTDEAFF. For the CDR3, the DNA is TGTGCCAGCAGTGAGTTCGGGGGGACCGATGAAGCTTTCTTT.